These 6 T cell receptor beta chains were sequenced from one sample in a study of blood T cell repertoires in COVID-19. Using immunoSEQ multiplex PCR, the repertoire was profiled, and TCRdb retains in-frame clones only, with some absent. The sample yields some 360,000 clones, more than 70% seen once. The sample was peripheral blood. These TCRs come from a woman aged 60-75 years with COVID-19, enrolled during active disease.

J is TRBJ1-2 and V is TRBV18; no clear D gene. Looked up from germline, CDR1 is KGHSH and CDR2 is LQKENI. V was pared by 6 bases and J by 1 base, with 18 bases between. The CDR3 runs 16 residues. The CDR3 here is CASSAGLSEDNYGYTF. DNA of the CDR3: TGTGCCAGCTCGGCCGGCCTGAGTGAGGATAACTATGGCTACACCTTC.

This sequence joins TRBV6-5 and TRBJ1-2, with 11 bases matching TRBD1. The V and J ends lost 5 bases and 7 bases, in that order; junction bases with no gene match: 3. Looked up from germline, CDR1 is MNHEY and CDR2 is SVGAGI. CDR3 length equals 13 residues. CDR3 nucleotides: TGTGCCAGCAGTCTGGACAGGGGGCTTGGCTACACCTTC. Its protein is CASSLDRGLGYTF.

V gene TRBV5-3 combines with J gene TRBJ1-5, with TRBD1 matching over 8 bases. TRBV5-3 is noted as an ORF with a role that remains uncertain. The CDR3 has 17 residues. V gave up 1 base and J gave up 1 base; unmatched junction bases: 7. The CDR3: CARSLRDRISSNQPQHF. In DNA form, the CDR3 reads TGTGCCAGAAGCTTGAGGGACAGGATTTCGAGCAATCAGCCCCAGCATTTT.

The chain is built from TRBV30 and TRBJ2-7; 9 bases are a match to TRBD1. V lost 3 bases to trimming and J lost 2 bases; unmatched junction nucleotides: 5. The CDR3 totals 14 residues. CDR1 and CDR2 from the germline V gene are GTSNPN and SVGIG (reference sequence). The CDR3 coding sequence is TGTGCCTGGAGCCCGGGACAGGGAGCCTACGAGCAGTACTTC. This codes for CAWSPGQGAYEQYF.

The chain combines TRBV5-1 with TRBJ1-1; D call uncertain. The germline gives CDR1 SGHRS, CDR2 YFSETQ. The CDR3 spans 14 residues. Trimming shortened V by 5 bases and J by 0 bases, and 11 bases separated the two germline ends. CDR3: CASSYVAVNTEAFF. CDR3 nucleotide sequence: TGCGCCAGCAGTTACGTAGCAGTGAACACTGAAGCTTTCTTT.

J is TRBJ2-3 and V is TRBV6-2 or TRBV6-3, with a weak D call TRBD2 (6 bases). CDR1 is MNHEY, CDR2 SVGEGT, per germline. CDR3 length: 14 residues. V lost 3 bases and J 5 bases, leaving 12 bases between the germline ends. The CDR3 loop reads CASSYRLALDTQYF. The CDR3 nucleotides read TGTGCCAGCAGTTATAGGCTAGCGTTAGATACGCAGTATTTT.